Below are 21 T cell receptor beta chains sequenced from a single sample in a study of blood T cell repertoires in COVID-19 (dated by TCRdb to about 2020). Library creation used the immunoSEQ multiplex PCR assay. TCRdb mirrors the immuneACCESS table, restricted to in-frame sequences. Some clones are absent from its copies; in checked studies, under half trace to an unresolved V gene, and the reason for the others is unknown. A total of roughly 78,000 clones appear in this sample, 65% to 85% of them only once. Of the sample, 9.5% to 15% falls within the top ten clones. Specimen: peripheral blood. These receptor sequences come from a middle-aged man with COVID-19, enrolled during active disease.

The rearrangement links TRBV5-4 to TRBJ2-5; 14 bases are a match to TRBD2. CDR3 length: 15 residues. The germline gives CDR1 SGHNT, CDR2 YYREEE (reference sequence). With 7 bases clipped from V and 5 bases from J, the junction kept 7 bases outside the gene matches. Written as DNA, the CDR3 is TGTGCCAGCGGAACGGGACTAGCGGGGGTGGAGACCCAGTACTTC. It codes for CASGTGLAGVETQYF.

This chain joins TRBV6-5 and TRBJ1-1; 8 bases are a match to TRBD1. The length of the CDR3 is 15 residues. The ends lost 10 bases at V and 1 base at J; junction bases unmatched: 11. Germline V lookup: CDR1 MNHEY, CDR2 SVGAGI. CDR3 in DNA: TGTGCCACCACCCGCGGACAGGGAGGGAACACTGAAGCTTTCTTT. Translation gives CATTRGQGGNTEAFF.

The V call is TRBV4-2, the J call TRBJ1-2; D not resolved. CDR1 and CDR2 (germline): LGHNA, YNFKEQ. The CDR3 has 15 amino acids. V lost 0 bases, J lost 7 bases, and 15 bases lay in between. The CDR3 coding sequence is TGTGCCAGCAGCCAAGAAACCGAGCCAATCGTTGGCTACACCTTC. It specifies CASSQETEPIVGYTF.

The V and J genes are TRBV14 and TRBJ1-4; possibly TRBD1 for D (6 bases). V lost 4 bases and J lost 5, with 8 bases in between. The CDR3 length is 13 residues. Germline assignment: CDR1 SGHDN and CDR2 FVKESK. CDR3 nucleotides: TGTGCCAGCAGCCTAGGGGGAAATGAAAAACTGTTTTTT. It is translated as CASSLGGNEKLFF.

The chain uses TRBV2 and TRBJ2-3; 7 bases line up with TRBD1. The V and J ends lost 4 bases and 2 bases, in that order; junction bases with no gene match: 9. The CDR3 is 16 residues long. CDR1 is SNHLY, CDR2 FYNNEI, per germline. In DNA form, the CDR3 reads TGTGCCAGCAGTGGGGACAGTCCCCGGCTCACAGATACGCAGTATTTT. Its translation is CASSGDSPRLTDTQYF.

J is TRBJ2-7 and V is TRBV28; D is perhaps TRBD2 (6 bases). Between the trimmed V and J ends, which lost 5 bases and 2 bases, there was a span of 10 bases. CDR3 length: 13 amino acids. Germline V lookup: CDR1 MDHEN, CDR2 SYDVKM. The CDR3 nucleotides read TGTGCCAGCAGTGCGGGGCACCCCTACGAGCAGTACTTC. Translated: CASSAGHPYEQYF. Complete variable domain (other parts from reference TRBV28 and TRBJ2-7): DVKVTQSSRYLVKRTGEKVFLECVQDMDHENMFWYRQDPGLGLRLIYFSYDVKMKEKGDIPEGYSVSREKKERFSLILESASTNQTSMYLCASSAGHPYEQYFGPGTRLTVT.

V usage is TRBV27 and J usage is TRBJ2-1; 7 bases are shared with TRBD2. This CDR3 spans 15 amino acids. The V gene's germline CDR1 is MNHEY and CDR2 SMNVEV (reference sequence). V shed 6 bases and J 1 base; nucleotides not matched to a gene: 6. The CDR3: CASSREEASYNEQFF. The CDR3 DNA reads as TGTGCCAGCAGCCGGGAGGAGGCATCCTACAATGAGCAGTTCTTC.

J is TRBJ1-5 and V is TRBV24-1; the match to TRBD1 covers 9 bases. CDR1 is KGHDR and CDR2 is SFDVKD in the germline V gene. V shed 7 bases, J shed 5 bases, and the junction held 2 bases outside the gene matches. CDR3 length: 13 amino acids. DNA of the CDR3: TGTGCCACCAGGGGACAGGGAGATCAGCCCCAGCATTTT. This encodes CATRGQGDQPQHF.

This clone was recorded a few times. The chain joins TRBV11-2 to TRBJ2-5, with TRBD2 matching over 8 bases. This CDR3 comprises 15 residues. V lost 4 bases, J lost 7 bases, and 11 bases stayed unmatched. Germline assignment: CDR1 SGHAT and CDR2 FQNNGV. The CDR3 DNA follows: TGTGCCAGCAGCTCTCGGGGAGCGGGAGAGGTGACCCAGTACTTC. Translating it yields CASSSRGAGEVTQYF. Supplemented by reference TRBV11-2 and TRBJ2-5, the full variable domain reads EAGVAQSPRYKIIEKRQSVAFWCNPISGHATLYWYQQILGQGPKLLIQFQNNGVVDDSQLPKDRFSAERLKGVDSTLKIQPAKLEDSAVYLCASSSRGAGEVTQYFGPGTRLLVL.

The chain employs TRBV6-4 and TRBJ1-1; D is unresolved. Germline V gene sequence: CDR1 MRHNA, CDR2 SNTAGT. V lost 5 bases to trimming and J lost 1 base, with 8 bases between them. This CDR3 is built from 13 residues. The CDR3 region is CASSRQANTEAFF. The CDR3 region has the DNA TGTGCCAGCAGTAGACAAGCGAACACTGAAGCTTTCTTT.

The rearrangement joins TRBV21-1 to TRBJ2-5; the table calls TRBD1, which could not be checked here. TRBV21-1 is shown as a pseudogene. The CDR3 sequence is 16 residues long. The CDR3 DNA is TGTGCCAGCAGCAAAGCATCCAGGGTAAACCAAGAGACCCAGTACTTC. This translates into CASSKASRVNQETQYF.

This chain links TRBV5-5 with TRBJ1-1; a possible D gene is TRBD1 (6 bases). Trimming took 0 bases from V and 5 from J, leaving 14 bases between them. The CDR3 is made up of 15 amino acids. Germline CDR1 and CDR2: SGHKS and YYEKEE (reference sequence). The CDR3 sequence is CASSLVLGAKTEAFF. Here the CDR3 DNA reads TGTGCCAGCAGCTTGGTTCTGGGGGCAAAGACTGAAGCTTTCTTT. The full variable domain, rest sourced from reference TRBV5-5 and TRBJ1-1, is DAGVTQSPTHLIKTRGQQVTLRCSPISGHKSVSWYQQVLGQGPQFIFQYYEKEERGRGNFPDRFSARQFPNYSSELNVNALLLGDSALYLCASSLVLGAKTEAFFGQGTRLTVV.

V gene TRBV24-1 combines with J gene TRBJ2-5; D might be TRBD2 (7 bases). Germline CDR1 and CDR2: KGHDR and SFDVKD. Deletions cut 10 bases from V and 5 bases from J, with 19 bases between. The CDR3 length is 14 residues. The CDR3 DNA is TGTGCCACTTCAGCCAGGGGAGGGGGGGAGACCCAGTACTTC. It yields the protein CATSARGGGETQYF.

The rearrangement uses TRBV10-3 and TRBJ2-7; 10 bases map to TRBD2. Germline V gene data show CDR1 as ENHRY and CDR2 as SYGVKD. CDR3 length: 14 amino acids. With 4 bases clipped from V and 2 bases from J, the junction kept 2 bases outside the gene matches. CDR3 nucleotide sequence: TGTGCCATCAGTGGGACTAGCGGAACCTACGAGCAGTACTTC. Protein product: CAISGTSGTYEQYF.

This chain connects TRBV14 to TRBJ1-2; possible D gene TRBD1, 5 bases. The CDR3 has 14 amino acids. The ends were cut back, 4 bases at V and 4 bases at J, with 13 bases in the middle. Germline V gene sequence: CDR1 SGHDN, CDR2 FVKESK. CDR3 bases: TGTGCCAGCAGCCTCGCAGGGCAAAGCTATGGCTACACCTTC. Translated: CASSLAGQSYGYTF.

The chain couples TRBV6-5 to TRBJ2-2; the match to TRBD1 covers 8 bases. This CDR3 contains 14 residues. J was trimmed by 7 bases and V by 1 base; bases with no gene match: 2. Germline lookup yields CDR1 MNHEY and CDR2 SVGAGI. In nucleotides, the CDR3 is TGTGCCAGCAGTTACTGGACAGGGAACGGGGAGCTGTTTTTT. This gives the protein CASSYWTGNGELFF.

The chain has TRBV19 and TRBJ1-6; possible D gene TRBD1, 5 bases. The CDR3 totals 15 residues. CDR1 is LNHDA, CDR2 SQIVND, per germline (reference sequence). Trimming cost V 1 base and J 5 bases, with 9 bases left between them. CDR3 in amino acids: CASSIVDNHNSPLHF. The CDR3 coding sequence is TGTGCCAGTAGTATAGTGGACAATCATAATTCACCCCTCCACTTT.

The chain recombines TRBV7-2 with TRBJ2-1; D is possibly TRBD1 (5 bases). This CDR3 has 14 amino acids. The germline CDR1 and CDR2 sequences are SGHTA and FQGNSA. V was shortened by 4 bases and J by 4 bases, with 11 bases between the two germline ends. In DNA form, the CDR3 reads TGTGCCAGCAGCTGGCAGGGATCATACAATGAGCAGTTCTTC. It codes for CASSWQGSYNEQFF.

The chain combines TRBV4-1 with TRBJ2-1, with TRBD2 matching over 9 bases. CDR1 and CDR2 (germline): MGHRA, YSYEKL. The CDR3 runs to 21 residues. The V gene end was trimmed by 0 bases and the J gene end by 3 bases; junction bases not matched to a gene: 18. CDR3 coding DNA: TGCGCCAGCAGCCAAGATCATCCCCCAGGGGAGGTAGCGGGAGTCTACAATGAGCAGTTCTTC. Protein sequence: CASSQDHPPGEVAGVYNEQFF.

V is TRBV6-4 and J is TRBJ2-1; perhaps TRBD2 as D (5 bases). The V and J ends lost 7 bases and 0 bases respectively, with 13 bases between them. The length of the CDR3 is 15 residues. The V gene's germline CDR1 is MRHNA and CDR2 SNTAGT. CDR3 DNA: TGTGCCAGCAAGGTTGATCGGGACTCCTACAATGAGCAGTTCTTC. Encoded protein: CASKVDRDSYNEQFF.

This clone appeared a few times. V gene TRBV19 combines with J gene TRBJ2-7, with a tentative D call TRBD1 (5 bases). Trimming pared 9 bases from V and 1 base from J, leaving 13 bases between. Germline assignment: CDR1 LNHDA and CDR2 SQIVND (reference sequence). The CDR3 is 13 residues long. The CDR3 loop reads CASATDSSYEQYF. The CDR3 nucleotides are TGTGCCAGCGCGACAGACAGTTCCTACGAGCAGTACTTC. The full variable domain, with the rest looked up from reference TRBV19 and TRBJ2-7, is DGGITQSPKYLFRKEGQNVTLSCEQNLNHDAMYWYRQDPGQGLRLIYYSQIVNDFQKGDIAEGYSVSREKKESFPLTVTSAQKNPTAFYLCASATDSSYEQYFGPGTRLTVT.